This T cell receptor (beta chain) comes out of a study of cytomegalovirus exposure and HLA in healthy donors. Study-level background: Researchers found that under 90% of a few hundred genotyped donors fell within the Caucasian-associated ancestry cluster.

Study-level results: In a later analysis, TCR beta V- and J-gene trimming was associated with a missense DCLRE1C variant. Most TCR sequences were rare, but some public TCRs occurred in many donors.

Trimming took off 6 bases at V and 6 bases at J, with 18 bases between the two ends. CDR1 and CDR2 from the germline V gene are MNHEY and SVGAGI. The CDR3 has 15 amino acids. As to this clone: Its antigen is not known.

Both 60 Vbeta primers and 13 Jbeta primers went into the PCR. The table came from immunoSEQ multiplex PCR; TCRdb's copy has only in-frame clones and leaves some out. The sample lists under 130,000 clones; around 75% were seen once. The rearrangement uses TRBV6-5 and TRBJ2-1, with D tentatively TRBD1 (5 bases). Sequenced: PBMCs. This sequence originates from a man younger than 40 in good health and CMV-seronegative. The CDR3 region is CASRRTPTRANEQFF. The CDR3 DNA follows: TGTGCCAGCAGAAGGACACCAACCCGGGCCAATGAGCAGTTCTTC.